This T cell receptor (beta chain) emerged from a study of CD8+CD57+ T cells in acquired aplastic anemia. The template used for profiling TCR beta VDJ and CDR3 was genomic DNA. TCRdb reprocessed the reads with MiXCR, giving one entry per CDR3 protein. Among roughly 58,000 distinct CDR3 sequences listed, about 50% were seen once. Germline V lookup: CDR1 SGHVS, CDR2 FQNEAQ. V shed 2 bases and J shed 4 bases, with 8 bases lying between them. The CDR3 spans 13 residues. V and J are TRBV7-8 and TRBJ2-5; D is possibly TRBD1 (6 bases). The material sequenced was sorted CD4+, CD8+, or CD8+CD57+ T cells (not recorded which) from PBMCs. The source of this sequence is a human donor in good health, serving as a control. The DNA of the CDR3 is TGTGCCAGCAGCTTAACGACAGGAGAGACCCAGTACTTC. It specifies CASSLTTGETQYF.